These 31 T cell receptor beta chains came from one sample sequenced in a study of T-cell memory formation after mild COVID-19. TCRdb re-analysed the 5' RACE reads in MiXCR, keeping a single row per CDR3 protein. The table shows about 560,000 distinct CDR3 sequences, with about 22% occurring only once. Sequenced: PBMCs or a T cell subset sorted from them (not recorded which). Receptors were obtained from an adult woman who had mild COVID-19 (a few samples of this study predate the infection). Cell type and time point are not known.

The chain links TRBV5-1 to TRBJ2-7; D unresolved. V lost 4 bases to trimming and J lost 9 bases, with 14 bases between them. The CDR3 runs 12 residues. Germline lookup yields CDR1 SGHRS and CDR2 YFSETQ. The CDR3 DNA reads TGCGCCAGCAGCCAGGACCGCGACGGGCAGTACTTC. Amino acids: CASSQDRDGQYF.

This clonotype has just a few counts. This sequence joins TRBV29-1 and TRBJ1-1; the match to TRBD1 covers 7 bases. The CDR3 sequence is 13 residues long. Germline assignment: CDR1 SQVTM and CDR2 ANQGSEA. Unmatched junction bases numbered 2, after V lost 4 bases and J lost 0 bases. CDR3 amino acids: CSVVGQMNTEAFF. DNA of the CDR3: TGCAGCGTTGTGGGACAGATGAACACTGAAGCTTTCTTT. Full variable domain (rest looked up from reference TRBV29-1 and TRBJ1-1): SAVISQKPSRDICQRGTSLTIQCQVDSQVTMMFWYRQQPGQSLTLIATANQGSEATYESGFVIDKFPISRPNLTFSTLTVSNMSPEDSSIYLCSVVGQMNTEAFFGQGTRLTVV.

The chain carries TRBV7-9 and TRBJ2-1; no firm D call. Germline values: CDR1 SEHNR, CDR2 FQNEAQ (reference sequence). V shed 1 base and J shed 10 bases, with 17 bases lying between them. CDR3 length equals 15 residues. The CDR3 is CASSLVPSPGYEQFF. CDR3 bases: TGTGCCAGCAGCTTAGTCCCCTCCCCCGGTTACGAGCAGTTCTTC.

The J gene is TRBJ1-2, the V gene TRBV7-2; tentative D call: TRBD1 (5 bases). This CDR3 spans 15 amino acids. V was cut by 0 bases and J by 4 bases, with 12 bases left in between. CDR1 and CDR2 (germline): SGHTA, FQGNSA. The CDR3 spells CASSLAPGQSYGYTF. CDR3 coding DNA: TGTGCCAGCAGCTTAGCCCCGGGGCAGTCCTATGGCTACACCTTC.

The V call is TRBV20-1, the J call TRBJ2-7; 7 positions agree with TRBD2. The V segment lost 1 base and the J segment 4 bases; nucleotides outside the gene matches: 4. The CDR3 consists of 13 residues. Germline CDR1 is DFQATT and CDR2 is SNEGSKA (reference sequence). The CDR3: CSARAVSGYEQYF. The CDR3 coding sequence is TGCAGTGCTAGAGCAGTTAGCGGGTACGAGCAGTACTTC.

This clonotype was seen a few times. The chain is built from TRBV5-1 and TRBJ2-2, with D hard to call. The germline V gene has CDR1 SGHRS and CDR2 YFSETQ. The CDR3 length is 14 residues. Trimming shortened V by 4 bases and J by 5 bases, and 12 bases separated the two germline ends. The CDR3 is CASSVSSTTGELFF. The CDR3 DNA reads as TGCGCCAGCAGCGTCTCCTCGACGACCGGGGAGCTGTTTTTT.

There are a few counts of this clonotype. The rearrangement uses TRBV4-3 and TRBJ2-1, with 9 bases lining up with TRBD1. The CDR3 is 16 amino acids. Germline-derived CDR1 and CDR2 are LGHNA and YSLEER. V was pared by 2 bases and J by 4 bases, with 6 bases of the junction left unmatched. The DNA of the CDR3 is TGCGCCAGCAGCCAATCACAGGGGGCGGGATACAATGAGCAGTTCTTC. Translated: CASSQSQGAGYNEQFF.

This clonotype has more than one count but fewer than ten. The rearrangement uses TRBV29-1 and TRBJ1-5; 8 nucleotides line up with TRBD1. Germline CDR1 SQVTM, CDR2 ANQGSEA. V lost 4 bases to trimming and J lost 7 bases; unmatched junction nucleotides: 6. The CDR3 consists of 13 residues. This chain's CDR3 is CSVAQGAGQPQHF. The CDR3 DNA sequence: TGCAGCGTTGCCCAGGGGGCAGGCCAGCCCCAGCATTTT.

This clonotype was picked up a small number of times. The chain couples TRBV20-1 to TRBJ2-1; maybe TRBD2 (6 bases). The ends were cut back, 3 bases at V and 6 bases at J, with 15 bases in the middle. CDR1 is DFQATT, CDR2 SNEGSKA, per germline (reference sequence). There are 14 residues in the CDR3. The CDR3 loop reads CSASDGGETNEQFF. Here the CDR3 DNA reads TGCAGTGCTAGTGACGGCGGGGAGACCAATGAGCAGTTCTTC.

The chain links TRBV7-8 to TRBJ1-5; 9 bases are a match to TRBD1. The J segment lost 3 bases and the V segment lost 5 bases, leaving 14 bases of the junction unmatched. CDR3 size: 18 residues. The germline CDR1 and CDR2 sequences are SGHVS and FQNEAQ. In nucleotides, the CDR3 is TGTGCCAGCAGCCAGATACCGGGACAGGGATTCGCCAATCAGCCCCAGCATTTT. Amino acids: CASSQIPGQGFANQPQHF.

This clonotype showed up just a few times. The chain has TRBV7-9 and TRBJ2-2, with D possibly being TRBD1 (6 bases). V lost 4 bases to trimming and J lost 1 base, with 13 bases between them. There are 16 residues in the CDR3. The germline gives CDR1 SEHNR, CDR2 FQNEAQ (reference sequence). The CDR3 sequence: CASSSEGQLNTGELFF. CDR3 coding DNA: TGTGCCAGCAGCTCCGAAGGACAGCTGAACACCGGGGAGCTGTTTTTT.

This clonotype was observed once. The genes are TRBV5-1 and TRBJ2-5; 9 bases line up with TRBD1. V was clipped by 3 bases and J by 2 bases; unmatched bases: 2. This CDR3 contains 14 residues. Germline V gene sequence: CDR1 SGHRS, CDR2 YFSETQ. CDR3 loop: CASSSDRGQETQYF. DNA of the CDR3: TGCGCCAGCAGCTCAGACAGGGGGCAAGAGACCCAGTACTTC.

The chain joins TRBV5-1 to TRBJ1-2, with TRBD1 identical over 8 bases. The V gene's germline CDR1 is SGHRS and CDR2 YFSETQ. Unmatched junction bases numbered 8, after V lost 7 bases and J lost 6 bases. There are 13 residues in the CDR3. DNA of the CDR3: TGCGCCAGCTCCGGACAGGGACGGAATGGCTACACCTTC. Translation: CASSGQGRNGYTF.

This clonotype has more than one count but fewer than ten. The chain links TRBV9 to TRBJ1-6; D might be TRBD1 (6 bases). Trimming stripped 0 bases from V and 7 bases from J, with 14 bases between. CDR1 is SGDLS and CDR2 is YYNGEE in the germline V gene. There are 16 residues in the CDR3. Written as DNA, the CDR3 is TGTGCCAGCAGCGTAGAACAGGGAGGGTTAAATTCACCCCTCCACTTT. Translation: CASSVEQGGLNSPLHF.

This clonotype was found a few times. The V and J genes are TRBV3-1 and TRBJ1-1, with TRBD1 as a possible D gene (6 bases). V lost 4 bases and J lost 7, with 19 bases in between. The CDR3 extends over 15 amino acids. The V gene's germline CDR1 is LGHDT and CDR2 YNNKEL (reference sequence). As DNA, the CDR3 is TGTGCCAGCAGCCTTGGTGGGGGGCGCATCGGTGAAGCTTTCTTT. Protein sequence: CASSLGGGRIGEAFF.

The chain has TRBV5-1 and TRBJ2-7, with D tentatively TRBD2 (6 bases). The germline V gene encodes CDR1 SGHRS and CDR2 YFSETQ. Trimming took off 8 bases at V and 0 bases at J, with 9 bases between the two ends. The CDR3 is 12 amino acids. CDR3 sequence (DNA): TGCGCCAGTCGGCGGGACTCCTACGAGCAGTACTTC. Translation: CASRRDSYEQYF.

This clonotype was seen a few times. The gene calls are TRBV5-1 and TRBJ2-5, with no clear D. Germline V gene data show CDR1 as SGHRS and CDR2 as YFSETQ. This CDR3 contains 12 residues. Trimming stripped 4 bases from V and 5 bases from J, with 9 bases between. CDR3 residues: CASSTRRETQYF. CDR3 DNA: TGCGCCAGCAGCACGCGACGGGAGACCCAGTACTTC.

In this sample, this clonotype turned up a few times. The chain combines TRBV29-1 with TRBJ2-1, with D unresolved. V shed 8 bases and J shed 0 bases, with 5 bases lying between them. The germline V gene encodes CDR1 SQVTM and CDR2 ANQGSEA. The CDR3 extends over 11 amino acids. The CDR3 region is CSPLSYNEQFF. CDR3 nucleotides: TGCAGCCCCCTCTCCTACAATGAGCAGTTCTTC.

The chain is built from TRBV11-1 and TRBJ2-1; D call uncertain. The CDR3 contains 12 residues. Trimming left V 2 bases short and J 9 bases short, with 8 bases between. Germline lookup yields CDR1 SGHAT and CDR2 FQDESV (reference sequence). CDR3: CASSLSHGEQFF. The CDR3 DNA reads as TGTGCCAGCAGCTTATCCCATGGTGAGCAGTTCTTC.

The chain employs TRBV6-6 and TRBJ2-3; maybe TRBD2 (6 bases). CDR3 length: 16 residues. Trimming removed 5 bases at V and 0 bases at J, with 15 bases between. CDR1 and CDR2 from the germline V gene are MNHNY and SVGAGI (reference sequence). The CDR3 region is CASSPGLQPSTDTQYF. The CDR3 region has the DNA TGTGCCAGCAGTCCGGGACTCCAGCCTAGCACAGATACGCAGTATTTT.

This clonotype came up a few times. The rearrangement uses TRBV5-1 and TRBJ2-3; D might be TRBD1 or TRBD2, each matching 6 bases. The CDR3 has 15 residues. Germline CDR1 is SGHRS and CDR2 is YFSETQ. Trimming took off 3 bases at V and 4 bases at J, with 15 bases between the two ends. CDR3 nucleotide sequence: TGCGCCAGCAGCTGGGGGGCCGGGGCCCCAGATACGCAGTATTTT. It yields the protein CASSWGAGAPDTQYF.

This clonotype has ten or more counts. The chain joins TRBV6-1 to TRBJ2-7; D unresolved. Germline loops: CDR1 MNHNS, CDR2 SASEGT. The V end lost 2 bases, the J end lost 3 bases, and 11 bases lay between the germline ends. The CDR3 contains 14 residues. The CDR3 protein is CASSESHGRYEQYF. The DNA of the CDR3 is TGTGCCAGCAGTGAATCCCACGGCCGCTACGAGCAGTACTTC.

The chain employs TRBV2 and TRBJ1-1; D unresolved. The CDR3 runs to 13 residues. V was clipped by 4 bases and J by 5 bases, with 11 bases between them. Germline V gene lookup returns CDR1 SNHLY and CDR2 FYNNEI. CDR3 nucleotides: TGTGCCAGCAGTGGAGAGGGAAGGACTGAAGCTTTCTTT. Amino acids: CASSGEGRTEAFF. Together with reference TRBV2 and TRBJ1-1, the CDR3 gives the full variable domain: EPEVTQTPSHQVTQMGQEVILRCVPISNHLYFYWYRQILGQKVEFLVSFYNNEISEKSEIFDDQFSVERPDGSNFTLKIRSTKLEDSAMYFCASSGEGRTEAFFGQGTRLTVV.

This clonotype has only a few counts. The V call is TRBV2, the J call TRBJ2-3, with D possibly being TRBD1 (6 bases). Trimming shortened V by 2 bases and J by 3 bases, and 12 bases separated the two germline ends. CDR1 is SNHLY, CDR2 FYNNEI, per germline. This CDR3 spans 15 amino acids. Here the CDR3 reads CASSELSGETDTQYF. In DNA form, the CDR3 reads TGTGCCAGCAGTGAACTTTCAGGGGAAACAGATACGCAGTATTTT.

This clonotype was observed a few times. The rearrangement uses TRBV24-1 and TRBJ1-6, with 8 bases aligning to TRBD1. The ends lost 12 bases at V and 9 bases at J; junction bases unmatched: 9. CDR1 is KGHDR and CDR2 is SFDVKD in the germline V gene. The CDR3 runs 13 residues. CDR3 sequence: CAVGQGRFSPLHF. CDR3 DNA: TGTGCCGTTGGACAGGGCCGCTTTTCACCCCTCCACTTT.

By proportion, this clonotype is medium-sized. This chain joins TRBV15 and TRBJ2-3, with TRBD2 matching over 9 bases. The CDR3 is made up of 13 amino acids. V was clipped by 7 bases and J by 8 bases; unmatched bases: 7. Germline assignment: CDR1 LNHNV and CDR2 YYDKDF (reference sequence). The CDR3 spells CATTAGGLGTQYF. In DNA form, the CDR3 reads TGTGCCACCACGGCGGGGGGGCTGGGTACGCAGTATTTT.

A few counts support this clonotype. This chain joins TRBV13 and TRBJ2-1; D possibly uses TRBD1 or TRBD2 (6 bases each). V was trimmed by 3 bases and J by 9 bases, leaving 15 bases between them. The CDR3 runs 14 residues. CDR1 is PRHDT, CDR2 FYEKMQ, per germline (reference sequence). The CDR3 here is CASSFLGGTLEQFF. In nucleotides, the CDR3 is TGTGCCAGCAGCTTCCTAGGCGGGACACTTGAGCAGTTCTTC.

The chain has TRBV29-1 and TRBJ2-1; the D gene is possibly TRBD2 (7 bases). CDR1 and CDR2 (germline): SQVTM, ANQGSEA. V was clipped by 7 bases and J by 12 bases, with 25 bases between them. CDR3 size: 14 residues. CDR3 sequence (DNA): TGCAGCGCCGAGGGGGGGAGCCCATCAGACGGGCAGTTCTTC. It is translated as CSAEGGSPSDGQFF.

This clonotype showed up just a few times. This chain connects TRBV7-9 to TRBJ2-1; 16 bases line up with TRBD2. The germline V gene encodes CDR1 SEHNR and CDR2 FQNEAQ (reference sequence). V dropped 6 bases and J dropped 2; count of bases not matched to a gene: 4. The CDR3 has 17 amino acids. In nucleotides, the CDR3 is TGTGCCAGCAGACTGGGACTAGCGGGAGGGCCCTACAATGAGCAGTTCTTC. As protein: CASRLGLAGGPYNEQFF.

This sequence joins TRBV19 and TRBJ1-1; 8 nucleotides agree with TRBD1. CDR3 length: 14 amino acids. The V segment lost 7 bases and the J segment 1 base; nucleotides outside the gene matches: 5. Germline assignment: CDR1 LNHDA and CDR2 SQIVND (reference sequence). The CDR3 bases are TGTGCCAGTATCAGGACAGGGTGGAACACTGAAGCTTTCTTT. Protein: CASIRTGWNTEAFF. Combining the CDR3 with reference TRBV19 and TRBJ1-1 gives the whole variable domain DGGITQSPKYLFRKEGQNVTLSCEQNLNHDAMYWYRQDPGQGLRLIYYSQIVNDFQKGDIAEGYSVSREKKESFPLTVTSAQKNPTAFYLCASIRTGWNTEAFFGQGTRLTVV.

This clonotype occurred once. The CDR3 nucleotides read TGTGCCAGCAGTTTAGACAGTTTTCGTGACTACACCTTC. Residues: CASSLDSFRDYTF. The chain joins TRBV27 to TRBJ1-2, with D possibly TRBD1 on 5 matching bases. V lost 2 bases and J 10 bases, leaving 14 bases between the germline ends. From germline, CDR1 is MNHEY and CDR2 SMNVEV (reference sequence). CDR3 length: 13 residues.